A single sample gave rise to the 18 T cell receptor beta chains below, sequenced in a study of radiation and T cells in renal cell carcinoma. Indicated time point: blood 4 weeks post-SBRT, at nephrectomy. Specified treatment: 15 Gy SBRT to primary tumor, nephrectomy 4 weeks later. Data came from immunoSEQ multiplex PCR; TCRdb stores just in-frame clones and leaves some out. The table shows tens of thousands of clones, with about 84% occurring only once. Source: blood, taken from a patient whose treatment included radiotherapy and nephrectomy. The receptors stem from an older woman with renal cell carcinoma.

This clone was counted only a few times. The chain uses TRBV28 and TRBJ1-1, with 7 positions matching TRBD1. CDR3 size: 15 residues. Germline V gene sequence: CDR1 MDHEN, CDR2 SYDVKM. Unmatched junction bases numbered 3, after V lost 2 bases and J lost 0 bases. CDR3 residues: CASSLGGTVNTEAFF. In DNA form, the CDR3 reads TGTGCCAGCAGTTTAGGAGGGACAGTGAACACTGAAGCTTTCTTT.

The chain links TRBV9 to TRBJ2-5; 8 bases fit TRBD1. Germline V lookup: CDR1 SGDLS, CDR2 YYNGEE. The length of the CDR3 is 12 residues. V was clipped by 3 bases and J by 7 bases; unmatched bases: 2. The CDR3 protein is CASSATGGTQYF. The CDR3 nucleotides read TGTGCCAGCAGCGCAACAGGGGGGACCCAGTACTTC.

This sequence joins TRBV4-1 and TRBJ2-5; 10 positions match TRBD2. The CDR3 is 16 residues long. From germline, CDR1 is MGHRA and CDR2 YSYEKL. V trimming: 1 base; J trimming: 7 bases; junction bases outside the gene matches: 9. DNA of the CDR3: TGCGCCAGCAGCCAAGGGAGGAGCGGGGGGGCGGGGACCCAGTACTTC. Amino acids: CASSQGRSGGAGTQYF.

This clone was observed a single time. This sequence joins TRBV4-3 and TRBJ2-7; TRBD2 agrees at 16 bases. Germline V gene sequence: CDR1 LGHNA, CDR2 YSLEER. The CDR3 loop spans 18 amino acids. Losses at the gene ends were 0 bases for V and 2 bases for J; bases not matched to a gene: 4. CDR3 loop: CASSQDLGTSGRAYEQYF. CDR3 sequence (DNA): TGCGCCAGCAGCCAAGATCTGGGGACTAGCGGGAGGGCCTACGAGCAGTACTTC.

This rearrangement joins TRBV5-5 to TRBJ1-4, with D possibly TRBD1 on 6 matching bases. Germline CDR1 and CDR2: SGHKS and YYEKEE (reference sequence). There are 15 residues in the CDR3. Trimming took 3 bases from V and 8 from J, leaving 17 bases between them. This CDR3 reads CASSWGPGENEKLFF. The CDR3 DNA reads as TGTGCCAGCAGCTGGGGGCCAGGGGAAAACGAAAAACTGTTTTTT.

This chain connects TRBV27 to TRBJ2-7, with D possibly matching TRBD1 (5 bases). CDR1 and CDR2 (germline): MNHEY, SMNVEV (reference sequence). The CDR3 contains 13 residues. V was trimmed by 6 bases and J by 4 bases, leaving 13 bases between them. Here the CDR3 reads CASRLPSGYEQYF. The CDR3 coding sequence is TGTGCCAGCAGACTACCTTCAGGGTACGAGCAGTACTTC.

V usage is TRBV10-2 and J usage is TRBJ2-3, with D maybe TRBD1 (5 bases). V was clipped by 2 bases and J by 3 bases, with 9 bases between them. Germline CDR1 is WSHSY and CDR2 is SAAADI. The CDR3 totals 14 residues. CDR3 bases: TGCGCCAGCAGTGAGGGCAGGGTTACAGATACGCAGTATTTT. Its protein product is CASSEGRVTDTQYF.

The V gene is TRBV2, the J gene TRBJ2-5; D unclear. Deletions cut 1 base from V and 2 bases from J, with 5 bases between. From germline, CDR1 is SNHLY and CDR2 FYNNEI. The CDR3 is made up of 13 amino acids. CDR3 region: CASSEVLQETQYF. CDR3 coding DNA: TGTGCCAGCAGTGAAGTACTACAAGAGACCCAGTACTTC. The variable domain in full, completed from reference TRBV2 and TRBJ2-5, reads EPEVTQTPSHQVTQMGQEVILRCVPISNHLYFYWYRQILGQKVEFLVSFYNNEISEKSEIFDDQFSVERPDGSNFTLKIRSTKLEDSAMYFCASSEVLQETQYFGPGTRLLVL.

The V gene is TRBV11-2, the J gene TRBJ1-1; D gene uncertain. Trimming shortened V by 2 bases and J by 2 bases, and 9 bases separated the two germline ends. The CDR3 length is 14 residues. Germline loops: CDR1 SGHAT, CDR2 FQNNGV. The CDR3 nucleotides read TGTGCCAGCAGCTTATCAACTGGAAACACTGAAGCTTTCTTT. It codes for CASSLSTGNTEAFF.

J is TRBJ1-1 and V is TRBV28; maybe TRBD1 (6 bases). Deletions cut 8 bases from V and 3 bases from J, with 19 bases between. The V gene's germline CDR1 is MDHEN and CDR2 SYDVKM. This CDR3 region has 15 residues. In DNA, the CDR3 is TGTGCCAGCTTTCCCCCTGGGGGGCCTGACACTGAAGCTTTCTTT. Protein sequence: CASFPPGGPDTEAFF.

This chain uses TRBV7-2 with TRBJ1-1; D is perhaps TRBD1 (6 bases). This CDR3 has 13 amino acids. V was clipped by 3 bases and J by 11 bases, with 16 bases between them. Germline CDR1 SGHTA, CDR2 FQGNSA. The CDR3 DNA reads as TGTGCCAGCAGCTTGCCCGGGGGGCTCGGCGCTTTCTTT. Translation gives CASSLPGGLGAFF.

The chain carries TRBV11-2 and TRBJ2-6; TRBD1 matches at 7 bases. CDR3 size: 16 residues. Germline trimming cut 1 base from V and 2 bases from J; bases unmatched to any gene: 2. In germline, CDR1 is SGHAT, CDR2 FQNNGV. The CDR3 DNA is TGTGCCAGCAGCTTAGTCGACAGGGCTGGGGCCAACGTCCTGACTTTC. Translated: CASSLVDRAGANVLTF. Based on the CDR3 plus reference TRBV11-2 and TRBJ2-6, the full variable domain is EAGVAQSPRYKIIEKRQSVAFWCNPISGHATLYWYQQILGQGPKLLIQFQNNGVVDDSQLPKDRFSAERLKGVDSTLKIQPAKLEDSAVYLCASSLVDRAGANVLTFGAGSRLTVL.

This sequence joins TRBV18 and TRBJ2-2; D gene ambiguous. V was pared by 3 bases and J by 3 bases, with 2 bases between. The CDR3 runs to 12 residues. Per the germline V gene, CDR1 is KGHSH and CDR2 is LQKENI. CDR3 residues: CASSPDTGELFF. In DNA form, the CDR3 reads TGTGCCAGCTCACCTGACACCGGGGAGCTGTTTTTT.

This clone has just a few counts. V is TRBV7-6 and J is TRBJ2-1, with TRBD2 identical over 9 bases. The CDR3 extends over 16 amino acids. Germline V gene lookup returns CDR1 SGHVS and CDR2 FNYEAQ. Losses at the gene ends were 4 bases for V and 9 bases for J; bases not matched to a gene: 13. CDR3 amino acids: CASSSVTSGRGGEQFF. For the CDR3, the DNA is TGTGCCAGCAGCTCCGTAACTAGCGGGCGAGGCGGTGAGCAGTTCTTC.

This clone was detected only a few times. V is TRBV5-1 and J is TRBJ2-3; D tentatively fits TRBD1 or TRBD2 (6 bases each). CDR1 is SGHRS, CDR2 YFSETQ, per germline. This CDR3 region has 14 residues. The V end was cut by 4 bases, the J end by 5 bases, with 14 bases between. CDR3: CASSTGRGLDTQYF. CDR3 DNA sequence: TGCGCCAGCAGCACCGGTCGGGGGCTAGATACGCAGTATTTT.

The chain carries TRBV5-1 and TRBJ1-2; D gene unclear. CDR3 length: 12 amino acids. Trimming took off 4 bases at V and 4 bases at J, with 8 bases between the two ends. The germline V gene has CDR1 SGHRS and CDR2 YFSETQ. CDR3 DNA sequence: TGCGCCAGCAGCGGCAACTCCTATGGCTACACCTTC. It yields the protein CASSGNSYGYTF.

This clone was seen just once. The rearrangement joins TRBV27 to TRBJ2-1; possible D gene TRBD2, 5 bases. Germline lookup yields CDR1 MNHEY and CDR2 SMNVEV (reference sequence). The ends were cut back, 6 bases at V and 1 base at J, with 13 bases in the middle. CDR3 length equals 15 residues. Written as DNA, the CDR3 is TGTGCCAGCAGCCAGGACTTCCGGTCCTACAATGAGCAGTTCTTC. Translated: CASSQDFRSYNEQFF.

The V gene is TRBV7-6, the J gene TRBJ2-7, with D perhaps matching TRBD1 (6 bases). The CDR3 covers 16 residues. CDR1 is SGHVS, CDR2 FNYEAQ, per germline. V shed 4 bases and J shed 0 bases, with 16 bases lying between them. The CDR3 sequence: CASSSRVRTASYEQYF. The CDR3 DNA reads as TGTGCCAGCAGCTCTAGGGTACGGACAGCCTCCTACGAGCAGTACTTC.